The 24 T cell receptor beta chains in this list originate from one sample, sequenced in a study of T cells after somatic rescue of genetic block. Profiling relied on immunoSEQ multiplex PCR, and the TCRdb table lists in-frame clones only, not all of them. The table includes about 52,000 clones, approximately 96% detected once. Sample: peripheral blood mononuclear cells (PBMCs). Receptors originate from a child under two years old.

The chain has TRBV28 and TRBJ2-3; D is unclear. The germline gives CDR1 MDHEN, CDR2 SYDVKM. The CDR3 is made up of 15 amino acids. V dropped 0 bases and J dropped 0 bases, with 7 bases sitting between them. The CDR3 reads CASSLWAASTDTQYF. CDR3 DNA sequence: TGTGCCAGCAGTTTATGGGCAGCTAGCACAGATACGCAGTATTTT.

The rearrangement links TRBV27 to TRBJ1-5; D unresolved. CDR1 and CDR2 (germline): MNHEY, SMNVEV (reference sequence). The length of the CDR3 is 12 residues. V lost 6 bases, J lost 1 base, and 4 bases lay in between. The CDR3 DNA follows: TGTGCCAGCAGGGACAGCAATCAGCCCCAGCATTTT. This sequence encodes CASRDSNQPQHF.

The V call is TRBV7-2, the J call TRBJ2-2; D call uncertain. V was cut by 0 bases and J by 1 base, with 6 bases left in between. The CDR3 contains 15 residues. Per germline, CDR1 SGHTA and CDR2 FQGNSA. The CDR3 region has the DNA TGTGCCAGCAGCTTAGCGGGCTTGAACACCGGGGAGCTGTTTTTT. This translates into CASSLAGLNTGELFF.

The chain combines TRBV2 with TRBJ2-2; D unresolved. This CDR3 comprises 14 residues. Trimming pared 6 bases from V and 0 bases from J, leaving 8 bases between. The V gene's germline CDR1 is SNHLY and CDR2 FYNNEI. As DNA, the CDR3 is TGTGCCAGCAGCGCACCGGCGAACACCGGGGAGCTGTTTTTT. It specifies CASSAPANTGELFF.

The chain links TRBV19 to TRBJ1-1; a possible D gene is TRBD1 (6 bases). Germline CDR1 LNHDA, CDR2 SQIVND (reference sequence). Between the trimmed V and J ends, which lost 3 bases and 1 base, there was a span of 12 bases. This CDR3 is 15 amino acids long. This chain's CDR3 is CASSINSGQNTEAFF. For the CDR3, the DNA is TGTGCCAGTAGTATCAACTCGGGACAGAACACTGAAGCTTTCTTT.

The rearrangement links TRBV11-2 to TRBJ1-4; 7 nucleotides line up with TRBD1. Germline V gene lookup returns CDR1 SGHAT and CDR2 FQNNGV. The J segment lost 6 bases and the V segment lost 8 bases, leaving 3 bases of the junction unmatched. The CDR3 runs 12 residues. The CDR3 loop is CASHRGDEKLFF. The CDR3 coding sequence is TGTGCCAGCCACAGGGGCGATGAAAAACTGTTTTTT.

This chain links TRBV5-5 with TRBJ2-3; 7 bases are shared with TRBD1. This CDR3 contains 14 residues. V was clipped by 1 base and J by 4 bases; unmatched bases: 3. Germline V gene data show CDR1 as SGHKS and CDR2 as YYEKEE (reference sequence). CDR3 region: CASSLKGASDTQYF. As DNA, the CDR3 is TGTGCCAGCAGCTTGAAGGGGGCATCAGATACGCAGTATTTT.

The chain couples TRBV27 to TRBJ2-7; 9 nucleotides match TRBD2. The CDR3 consists of 13 residues. The V and J ends lost 6 bases and 2 bases, in that order; junction bases with no gene match: 2. Germline V gives CDR1 MNHEY, CDR2 SMNVEV (reference sequence). CDR3 sequence: CASRTSGTYEQYF. CDR3 coding DNA: TGTGCCAGCAGGACTAGCGGCACCTACGAGCAGTACTTC.

The chain combines TRBV19 with TRBJ2-7, with 13 bases lining up with TRBD2. CDR1 and CDR2 from the germline V gene are LNHDA and SQIVND (reference sequence). With 6 bases clipped from V and 4 bases from J, the junction kept 3 bases outside the gene matches. CDR3 length: 14 amino acids. In nucleotides, the CDR3 is TGTGCCAGTAGGCGGACTAGCGGGAGATACGAGCAGTACTTC. This sequence encodes CASRRTSGRYEQYF.

The CDR3 protein is CASSQVIGAGGNTIYF. In DNA form, the CDR3 reads TGCGCCAGCAGCCAAGTAATCGGGGCAGGTGGAAACACCATATATTTT. The rearrangement joins TRBV4-3 to TRBJ1-3; D possibly corresponds to TRBD1 (5 bases). This CDR3 has 16 residues. Germline CDR1 reads LGHNA; CDR2 reads YSLEER. Trimming cost V 1 base and J 3 bases, with 13 bases left between them.

This clone was seen more than once but under ten times. This chain joins TRBV2 and TRBJ1-1; D not certain. Trimming took 8 bases from V and 4 from J, leaving 5 bases between them. CDR3 length equals 10 residues. Germline V gene lookup returns CDR1 SNHLY and CDR2 FYNNEI. CDR3 nucleotide sequence: TGTGCCAGCCGCGCCACTGAAGCTTTCTTT. Translated, it gives CASRATEAFF. Full variable domain (missing parts from reference TRBV2 and TRBJ1-1): EPEVTQTPSHQVTQMGQEVILRCVPISNHLYFYWYRQILGQKVEFLVSFYNNEISEKSEIFDDQFSVERPDGSNFTLKIRSTKLEDSAMYFCASRATEAFFGQGTRLTVV.

The gene calls are TRBV6-5 and TRBJ1-5; D uncertain. Germline CDR1 and CDR2: MNHEY and SVGAGI. This CDR3 has 14 amino acids. V was shortened by 2 bases and J by 7 bases, with 12 bases between the two germline ends. CDR3 in DNA: TGTGCCAGCAGTTACGATCCAGGCACCCAGCCCCAGCATTTT. Translated, it gives CASSYDPGTQPQHF.

The V call is TRBV10-3, the J call TRBJ2-3; 12 nucleotides match TRBD2. The V segment lost 3 bases and the J segment 6 bases; nucleotides outside the gene matches: 4. The CDR3 consists of 15 residues. Germline CDR1 reads ENHRY; CDR2 reads SYGVKD. This CDR3 reads CAISDRTSGKDTQYF. CDR3 DNA sequence: TGTGCCATCAGTGACAGGACTAGCGGGAAGGATACGCAGTATTTT.

This chain connects TRBV6-4 to TRBJ2-3, with a weak D call TRBD2 (6 bases). Between the trimmed V and J ends, which lost 0 bases and 0 bases, there was a span of 7 bases. Germline V gene data show CDR1 as MRHNA and CDR2 as SNTAGT. The CDR3 extends over 15 amino acids. DNA for the CDR3: TGTGCCAGCAGTGACTCGGGGACTAGCACAGATACGCAGTATTTT. As protein: CASSDSGTSTDTQYF.

V is TRBV7-9 and J is TRBJ2-1; 12 bases agree with TRBD2. The CDR3 length is 14 residues. The ends lost 5 bases at V and 6 bases at J; junction bases unmatched: 2. The germline CDR1 and CDR2 sequences are SEHNR and FQNEAQ (reference sequence). The CDR3: CASSPTSGGNEQFF. The CDR3 coding sequence is TGTGCCAGCAGCCCGACTAGCGGGGGCAATGAGCAGTTCTTC.

The V call is TRBV7-9, the J call TRBJ2-7; TRBD1 matches 8 bases. From germline, CDR1 is SEHNR and CDR2 FQNEAQ (reference sequence). The J segment lost 9 bases and the V segment lost 0 bases, leaving 10 bases of the junction unmatched. The CDR3 has 15 residues. The CDR3 sequence is CASSLALGTGEGQYF. In nucleotides, the CDR3 is TGTGCCAGCAGCTTAGCGCTTGGGACAGGAGAAGGGCAGTACTTC.

V is TRBV2 and J is TRBJ2-7; 7 bases match TRBD2. The trim removed 2 bases at V and 7 bases at J, leaving 8 bases unmatched. The CDR3 is made up of 14 amino acids. Germline V CDR1 and CDR2: SNHLY, FYNNEI. CDR3 protein: CASSESGLVEEQYF. CDR3 DNA sequence: TGTGCCAGCAGTGAATCCGGACTAGTTGAAGAGCAGTACTTC.

The V and J genes are TRBV21-1 and TRBJ2-1; TRBD2, as called in the table, went unchecked against the DNA. TRBV21-1 is shown as a pseudogene. The CDR3 runs 16 residues. The CDR3 protein is CASSKTGLAAYNEQFF. Written as DNA, the CDR3 is TGTGCCAGCAGCAAAACTGGACTAGCGGCCTACAATGAGCAGTTCTTC.

CDR3 DNA sequence: TGTGCCAGCAGCACCCCCCAGCCCACAGATACGCAGTATTTT. Protein product: CASSTPQPTDTQYF. The chain uses TRBV7-9 and TRBJ2-3; D not resolved. CDR1 SEHNR and CDR2 FQNEAQ come from the germline V gene (reference sequence). CDR3 length: 14 residues. Between the trimmed V and J ends, which lost 5 bases and 2 bases, there was a span of 11 bases.

This chain links TRBV11-1 with TRBJ2-1; a possible D gene is TRBD1 (5 bases). V lost 4 bases and J 8 bases, leaving 15 bases between the germline ends. The germline CDR1 and CDR2 sequences are SGHAT and FQDESV (reference sequence). The CDR3 loop spans 14 amino acids. In DNA form, the CDR3 reads TGTGCCAGCAGCTCTCGCGTCAGGGCAGATGAGCAGTTCTTC. Translation gives CASSSRVRADEQFF.

The chain joins TRBV2 to TRBJ2-3, with TRBD2 matching over 7 bases. CDR3 length: 14 residues. J was trimmed by 1 base and V by 6 bases; bases with no gene match: 4. Germline loops: CDR1 SNHLY, CDR2 FYNNEI. The DNA of the CDR3 is TGTGCCAGCAGCCAAGCGGGACGCACAGATACGCAGTATTTT. This encodes CASSQAGRTDTQYF.

The J gene is TRBJ1-2, the V gene TRBV6-1; tentative D call: TRBD1 (5 bases). Germline CDR1 MNHNS, CDR2 SASEGT. Trimming cost V 4 bases and J 8 bases, with 14 bases left between them. CDR3 length: 13 residues. The CDR3 region is CASSAATGEGYTF. In nucleotides, the CDR3 is TGTGCCAGCAGTGCCGCCACAGGTGAAGGCTACACCTTC.

The count of this clone is one. This rearrangement joins TRBV5-1 to TRBJ1-2; D not certain. Deletions cut 0 bases from V and 6 bases from J, with 9 bases between. CDR1 is SGHRS and CDR2 is YFSETQ in the germline V gene. CDR3 length equals 13 residues. Written as DNA, the CDR3 is TGCGCCAGCAGCTTGGGGTCGGTGCATGGCTACACCTTC. Translating gives CASSLGSVHGYTF.

This chain joins TRBV5-6 and TRBJ1-4; no firm D call. The CDR3 totals 14 residues. Looked up from germline, CDR1 is SGHDT and CDR2 is YYEEEE. The V gene lost 0 bases and the J gene lost 8 bases, with 11 bases spanning the gap. CDR3 in DNA: TGTGCCAGCAGCTTGGTGTCGGTTCGGGAAAAACTGTTTTTT. Translated, it gives CASSLVSVREKLFF.